These 9 T cell receptor beta chains were all obtained from the same sample, sequenced in a study of T cells in localized non-small cell lung cancer. Sequenced by immunoSEQ multiplex PCR; TCRdb stores in-frame clones only, minus some. The sample consists of around 130,000 clones, roughly 90% of them appearing once. Here the sequenced sample was peripheral blood, taken before any cancer treatment. All receptors come from an older female donor with stage I lung adenocarcinoma.

The rearrangement uses TRBV5-1 and TRBJ1-2, with TRBD1 matching over 7 bases. Looked up from germline, CDR1 is SGHRS and CDR2 is YFSETQ. This CDR3 is built from 14 residues. The J segment lost 4 bases and the V segment lost 5 bases, leaving 8 bases of the junction unmatched. The CDR3 nucleotides are TGCGCCAGCAGTTTGACAGGGACAAGCTATGGCTACACCTTC. Amino acid sequence: CASSLTGTSYGYTF.

The V call is TRBV5-1, the J call TRBJ2-3; D is unclear. Germline CDR1 SGHRS, CDR2 YFSETQ. Between the trimmed V and J ends, which lost 3 bases and 0 bases, there was a span of 5 bases. The CDR3 consists of 13 residues. CDR3 DNA: TGCGCCAGCAGCTCAACTAGCACAGATACGCAGTATTTT. Translated: CASSSTSTDTQYF. The variable domain in full, with the rest retrieved from reference TRBV5-1 and TRBJ2-3, is KAGVTQTPRYLIKTRGQQVTLSCSPISGHRSVSWYQQTPGQGLQFLFEYFSETQRNKGNFPGRFSGRQFSNSRSEMNVSTLELGDSALYLCASSSTSTDTQYFGPGTRLTVL.

V usage is TRBV5-1 and J usage is TRBJ2-1; D remains unclear. Trimming shortened V by 0 bases and J by 15 bases, and 22 bases separated the two germline ends. Germline loops: CDR1 SGHRS, CDR2 YFSETQ. The CDR3 runs 15 residues. The CDR3 protein is CASSLATTSGHRWFF. The CDR3 DNA sequence: TGCGCCAGCAGCTTGGCAACCACTTCCGGGCACCGGTGGTTCTTC.

This clone was seen a few times. The chain links TRBV19 to TRBJ1-4; tentatively, D is TRBD1 (6 bases). With 9 bases removed from V and 7 bases from J, the gap between germline ends came to 12 bases. Per germline, CDR1 LNHDA and CDR2 SQIVND (reference sequence). The CDR3 totals 12 residues. The CDR3, as DNA: TGTGCCAGCAGACAGGTGCCTGAAAAACTGTTTTTT. This codes for CASRQVPEKLFF. The full variable domain, rest sourced from reference TRBV19 and TRBJ1-4, is DGGITQSPKYLFRKEGQNVTLSCEQNLNHDAMYWYRQDPGQGLRLIYYSQIVNDFQKGDIAEGYSVSREKKESFPLTVTSAQKNPTAFYLCASRQVPEKLFFGSGTQLSVL.

This clone has more than one count but fewer than ten. The CDR3 loop is CASSLPGYSTDTQYF. The CDR3 nucleotides are TGTGCCAGCAGCTTACCTGGGTACTCCACAGATACGCAGTATTTT. V is TRBV7-9 and J is TRBJ2-3; no reliable D call. V lost 2 bases and J lost 2, with 11 bases in between. The CDR3 sequence is 15 residues long. Germline V CDR1 and CDR2: SEHNR, FQNEAQ (reference sequence). Drawing the rest from reference TRBV7-9 and TRBJ2-3, the complete variable domain is DTGVSQNPRHKITKRGQNVTFRCDPISEHNRLYWYRQTLGQGPEFLTYFQNEAQLEKSRLLSDRFSAERPKGSFSTLEIQRTEQGDSAMYLCASSLPGYSTDTQYFGPGTRLTVL.

This clone appeared a single time. CDR3 amino acids: CASSTGLAGGSDTQYF. The CDR3 DNA sequence: TGCGCCAGCAGCACCGGACTAGCGGGAGGTTCAGATACGCAGTATTTT. The genes are TRBV5-1 and TRBJ2-3; 14 bases align to TRBD2. Germline V CDR1 and CDR2: SGHRS, YFSETQ. CDR3 length: 16 residues. V lost 4 bases and J lost 4; bases outside the gene matches: 5.

The CDR3 region has the DNA TGTGCCAGTAGTATAGGTTTACTCGGAGAAACGACCCAGTACTTC. Its protein is CASSIGLLGETTQYF. This rearrangement joins TRBV19 to TRBJ2-5; no reliable D call. The ends were cut back, 1 base at V and 7 bases at J, with 16 bases in the middle. Germline CDR1 and CDR2: LNHDA and SQIVND (reference sequence). The CDR3 is 15 residues long.

The chain employs TRBV25-1 and TRBJ2-2; tentatively, D is TRBD2 (5 bases). V shed 3 bases and J shed 6 bases, with 11 bases lying between them. CDR1 is MGHDK, CDR2 SYGVNS, per germline. CDR3 length equals 14 residues. The CDR3: CASSDLLAPGELFF. The CDR3 region has the DNA TGTGCCAGCAGTGATCTGCTAGCTCCCGGGGAGCTGTTTTTT.

The genes are TRBV7-9 and TRBJ1-3; the match to TRBD1 covers 7 bases. The CDR3 loop spans 15 amino acids. The germline gives CDR1 SEHNR, CDR2 FQNEAQ (reference sequence). Losses at the gene ends were 2 bases for V and 4 bases for J; bases not matched to a gene: 5. The CDR3 is CASSLTRGLGNTIYF. For the CDR3, the DNA is TGTGCCAGCAGCTTAACCAGGGGGTTGGGAAACACCATATATTTT.